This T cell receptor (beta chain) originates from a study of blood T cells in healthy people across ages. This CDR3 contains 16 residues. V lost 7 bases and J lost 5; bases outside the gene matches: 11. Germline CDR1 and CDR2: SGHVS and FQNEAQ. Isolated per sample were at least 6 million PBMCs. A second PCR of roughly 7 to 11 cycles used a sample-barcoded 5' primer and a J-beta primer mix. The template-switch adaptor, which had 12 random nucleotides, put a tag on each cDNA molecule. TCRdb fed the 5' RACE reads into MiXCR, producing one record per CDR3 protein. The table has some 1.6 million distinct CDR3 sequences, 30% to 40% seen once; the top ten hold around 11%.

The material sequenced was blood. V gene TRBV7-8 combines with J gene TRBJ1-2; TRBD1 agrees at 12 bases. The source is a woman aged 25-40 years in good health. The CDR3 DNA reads TGTGCCAGCACCTTGACCCGGGACAGGGGGCATTATGGCTACACCTTC. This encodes CASTLTRDRGHYGYTF.